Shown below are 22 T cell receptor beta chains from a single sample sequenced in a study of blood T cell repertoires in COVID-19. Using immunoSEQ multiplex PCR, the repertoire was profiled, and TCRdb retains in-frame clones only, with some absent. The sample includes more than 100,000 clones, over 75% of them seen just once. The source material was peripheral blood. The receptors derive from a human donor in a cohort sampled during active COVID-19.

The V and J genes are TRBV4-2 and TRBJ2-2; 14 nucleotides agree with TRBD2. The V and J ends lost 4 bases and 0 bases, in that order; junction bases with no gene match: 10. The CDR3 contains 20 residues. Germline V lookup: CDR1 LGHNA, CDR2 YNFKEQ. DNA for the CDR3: TGTGCCAGCAGCCTCCCGGGACTAGCGGGGGAAACCCCGAACACCGGGGAGCTGTTTTTT. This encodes CASSLPGLAGETPNTGELFF.

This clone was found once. The CDR3 sequence is CASSHTSGGAPIQETQYF. CDR3 bases: TGTGCCAGCAGCCACACCTCAGGGGGCGCGCCCATCCAAGAGACCCAGTACTTC. This chain links TRBV3-1 (or the pseudogene TRBV3-2) with TRBJ2-5; 8 nucleotides line up with TRBD1. Germline V gene sequence: CDR1 LGHDT, CDR2 YNNKEL (reference sequence). J gave up 1 base and V 3 bases, and 13 bases lay outside the gene matches. The CDR3 covers 18 residues.

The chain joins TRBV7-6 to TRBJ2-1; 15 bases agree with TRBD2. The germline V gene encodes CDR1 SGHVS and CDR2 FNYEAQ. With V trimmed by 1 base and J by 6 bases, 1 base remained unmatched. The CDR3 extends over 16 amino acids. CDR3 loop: CASSLGTSGGANEQFF. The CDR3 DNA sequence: TGTGCCAGCAGCTTAGGGACTAGCGGGGGGGCCAATGAGCAGTTCTTC.

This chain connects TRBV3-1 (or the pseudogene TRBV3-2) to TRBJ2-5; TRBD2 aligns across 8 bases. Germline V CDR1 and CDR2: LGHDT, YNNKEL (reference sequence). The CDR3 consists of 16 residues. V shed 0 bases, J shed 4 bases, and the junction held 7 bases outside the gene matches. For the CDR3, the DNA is TGTGCCAGCAGCCAAGAACGCAGCGGGAGTGGAGAGACCCAGTACTTC. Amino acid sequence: CASSQERSGSGETQYF.

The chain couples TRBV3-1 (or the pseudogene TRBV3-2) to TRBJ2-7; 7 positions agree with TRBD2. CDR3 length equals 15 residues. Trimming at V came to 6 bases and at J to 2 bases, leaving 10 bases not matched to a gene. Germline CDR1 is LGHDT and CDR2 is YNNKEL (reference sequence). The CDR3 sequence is CASSAGLAVTYEQYF. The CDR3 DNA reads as TGTGCCAGCAGTGCCGGGCTAGCGGTAACCTACGAGCAGTACTTC.

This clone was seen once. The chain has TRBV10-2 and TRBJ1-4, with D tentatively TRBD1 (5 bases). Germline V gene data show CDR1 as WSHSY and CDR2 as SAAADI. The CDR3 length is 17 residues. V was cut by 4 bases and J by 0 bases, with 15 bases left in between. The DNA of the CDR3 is TGCGCCAGCAGTGCAAGAGACAGTCTTGCAACTAATGAAAAACTGTTTTTT. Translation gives CASSARDSLATNEKLFF.

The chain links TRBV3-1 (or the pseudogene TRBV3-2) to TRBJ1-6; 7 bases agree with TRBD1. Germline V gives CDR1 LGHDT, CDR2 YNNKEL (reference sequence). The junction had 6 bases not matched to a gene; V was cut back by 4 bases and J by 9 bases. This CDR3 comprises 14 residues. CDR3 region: CASSPSNRGSPLHF. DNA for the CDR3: TGTGCCAGCAGCCCCTCAAACAGGGGTTCACCCCTCCACTTT.

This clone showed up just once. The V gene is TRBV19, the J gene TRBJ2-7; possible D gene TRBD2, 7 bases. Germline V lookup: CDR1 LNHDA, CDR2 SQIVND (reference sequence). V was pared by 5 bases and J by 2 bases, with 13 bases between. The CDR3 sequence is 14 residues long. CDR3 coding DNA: TGTGCCAGTAGTTTCGGGGGGCGCGCCTACGAGCAGTACTTC. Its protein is CASSFGGRAYEQYF.

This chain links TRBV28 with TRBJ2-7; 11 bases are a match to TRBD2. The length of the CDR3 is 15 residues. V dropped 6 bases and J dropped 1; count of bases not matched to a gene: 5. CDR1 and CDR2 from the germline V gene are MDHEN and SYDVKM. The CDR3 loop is CASRGRLAGSYEQYF. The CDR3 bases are TGTGCCAGCAGGGGACGACTAGCGGGGTCCTACGAGCAGTACTTC.

CDR3 nucleotides: TGTGCCAGCAGTGACGGAGGACCTGGGGCCAACGTCCTGACTTTC. It specifies CASSDGGPGANVLTF. V usage is TRBV2 and J usage is TRBJ2-6; a possible D gene is TRBD2 (5 bases). Trimming cost V 3 bases and J 2 bases, with 8 bases left between them. The CDR3 is made up of 15 amino acids. Germline CDR1 SNHLY, CDR2 FYNNEI.

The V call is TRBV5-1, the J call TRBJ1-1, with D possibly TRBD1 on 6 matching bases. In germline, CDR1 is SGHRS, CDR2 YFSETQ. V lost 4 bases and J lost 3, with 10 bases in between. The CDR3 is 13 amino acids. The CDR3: CASSHGTYTEAFF. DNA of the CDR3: TGCGCCAGCAGCCATGGGACATACACTGAAGCTTTCTTT.

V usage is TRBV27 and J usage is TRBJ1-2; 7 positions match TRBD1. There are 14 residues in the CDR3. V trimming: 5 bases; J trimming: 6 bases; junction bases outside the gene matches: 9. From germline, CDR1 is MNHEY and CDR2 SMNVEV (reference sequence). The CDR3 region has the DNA TGTGCCAGCAGTCCAATTGACAGGGTAGATGGCTACACCTTC. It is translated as CASSPIDRVDGYTF.

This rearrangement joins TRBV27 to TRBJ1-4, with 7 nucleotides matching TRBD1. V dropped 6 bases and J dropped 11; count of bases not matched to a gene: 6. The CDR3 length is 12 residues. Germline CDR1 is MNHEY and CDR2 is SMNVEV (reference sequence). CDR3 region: CASRDPGGKLFF. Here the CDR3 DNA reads TGTGCCAGCAGGGACCCAGGGGGGAAACTGTTTTTT.

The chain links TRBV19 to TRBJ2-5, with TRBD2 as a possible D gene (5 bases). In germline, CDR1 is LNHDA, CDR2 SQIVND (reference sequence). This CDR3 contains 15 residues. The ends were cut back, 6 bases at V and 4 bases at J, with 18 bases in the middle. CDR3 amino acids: CASSPGMELRETQYF. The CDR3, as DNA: TGTGCCAGTAGCCCCGGGATGGAGCTCCGAGAGACCCAGTACTTC.

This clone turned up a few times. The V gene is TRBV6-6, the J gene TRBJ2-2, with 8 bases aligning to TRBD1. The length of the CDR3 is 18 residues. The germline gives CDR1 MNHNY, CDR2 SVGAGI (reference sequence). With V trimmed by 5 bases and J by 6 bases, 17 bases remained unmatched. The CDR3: CASSPTPRQGRLSGELFF. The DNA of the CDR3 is TGTGCCAGCAGTCCAACTCCCAGACAGGGGCGGCTCTCCGGGGAGCTGTTTTTT.

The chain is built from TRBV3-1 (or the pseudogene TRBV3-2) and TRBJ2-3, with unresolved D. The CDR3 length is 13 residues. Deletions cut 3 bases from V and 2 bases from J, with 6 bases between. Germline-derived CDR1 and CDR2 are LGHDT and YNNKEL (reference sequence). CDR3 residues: CASSHSNTDTQYF. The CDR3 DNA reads TGTGCCAGCAGCCATTCTAACACAGATACGCAGTATTTT.

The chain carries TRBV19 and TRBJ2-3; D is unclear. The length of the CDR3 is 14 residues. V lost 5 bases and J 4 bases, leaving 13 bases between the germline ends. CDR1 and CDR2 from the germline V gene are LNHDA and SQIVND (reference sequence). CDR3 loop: CASSLSAGSDTQYF. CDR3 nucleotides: TGTGCCAGTAGTCTATCCGCAGGCTCAGATACGCAGTATTTT.

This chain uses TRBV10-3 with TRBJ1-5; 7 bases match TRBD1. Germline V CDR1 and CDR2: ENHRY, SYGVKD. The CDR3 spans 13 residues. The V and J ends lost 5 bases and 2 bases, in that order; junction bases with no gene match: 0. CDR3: CAISRGRNQPQHF. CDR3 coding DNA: TGTGCCATCAGTAGGGGGCGCAATCAGCCCCAGCATTTT.

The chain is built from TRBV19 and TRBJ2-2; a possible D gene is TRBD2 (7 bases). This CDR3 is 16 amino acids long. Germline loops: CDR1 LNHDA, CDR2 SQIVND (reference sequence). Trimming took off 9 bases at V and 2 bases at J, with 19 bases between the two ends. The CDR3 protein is CASHEGGVGNTGELFF. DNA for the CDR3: TGTGCCAGCCATGAGGGGGGGGTCGGCAACACCGGGGAGCTGTTTTTT.

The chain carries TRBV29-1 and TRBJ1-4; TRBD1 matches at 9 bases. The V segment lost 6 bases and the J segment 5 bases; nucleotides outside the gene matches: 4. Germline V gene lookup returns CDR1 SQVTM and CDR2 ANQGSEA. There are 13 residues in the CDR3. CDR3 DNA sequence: TGCAGCGTATGGGACAGGGCGAATGAAAAACTGTTTTTT. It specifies CSVWDRANEKLFF. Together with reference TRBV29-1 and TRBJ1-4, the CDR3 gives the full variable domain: SAVISQKPSRDICQRGTSLTIQCQVDSQVTMMFWYRQQPGQSLTLIATANQGSEATYESGFVIDKFPISRPNLTFSTLTVSNMSPEDSSIYLCSVWDRANEKLFFGSGTQLSVL.

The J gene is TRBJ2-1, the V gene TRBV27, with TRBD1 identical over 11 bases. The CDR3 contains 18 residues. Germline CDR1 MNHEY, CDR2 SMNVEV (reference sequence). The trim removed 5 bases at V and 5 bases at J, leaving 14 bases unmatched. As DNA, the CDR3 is TGTGCCAGCAGTACCCGGGACAGGGGGGTCGCGGCCCACAATGAGCAGTTCTTC. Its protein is CASSTRDRGVAAHNEQFF.

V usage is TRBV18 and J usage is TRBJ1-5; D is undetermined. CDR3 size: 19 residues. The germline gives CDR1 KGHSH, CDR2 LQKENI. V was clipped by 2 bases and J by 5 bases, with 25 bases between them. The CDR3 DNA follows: TGTGCCAGCTCACCAACACTCACGGAGGATTTCGGTATTTATCAGCCCCAGCATTTT. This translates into CASSPTLTEDFGIYQPQHF.